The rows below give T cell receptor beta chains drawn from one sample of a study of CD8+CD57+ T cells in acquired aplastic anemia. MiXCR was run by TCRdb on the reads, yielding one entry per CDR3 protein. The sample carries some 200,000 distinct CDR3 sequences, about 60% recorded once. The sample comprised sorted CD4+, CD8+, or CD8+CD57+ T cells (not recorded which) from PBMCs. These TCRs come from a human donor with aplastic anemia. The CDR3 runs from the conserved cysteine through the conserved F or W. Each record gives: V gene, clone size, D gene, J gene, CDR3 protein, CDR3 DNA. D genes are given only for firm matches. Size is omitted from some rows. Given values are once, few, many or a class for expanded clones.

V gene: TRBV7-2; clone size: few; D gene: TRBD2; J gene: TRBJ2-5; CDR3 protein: CASSFAGRGETQYF; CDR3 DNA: TGTGCCAGCAGCTTCGCGGGGCGGGGGGAGACCCAGTACTTC
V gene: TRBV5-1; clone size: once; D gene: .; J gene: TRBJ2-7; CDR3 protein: CASSLAGRGNYEQYF; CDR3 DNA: TGCGCCAGCAGCTTGGCCGGCAGGGGAAACTACGAGCAGTACTTC
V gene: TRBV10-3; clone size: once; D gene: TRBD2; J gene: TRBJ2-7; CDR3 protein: CAISESGGNEQYF; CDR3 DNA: TGTGCCATCAGTGAGTCGGGAGGGAACGAGCAGTACTTC
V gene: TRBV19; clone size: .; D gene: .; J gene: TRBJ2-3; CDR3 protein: CASSIKPRLERSTDTQYF; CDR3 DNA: TGTGCCAGTAGTATTAAGCCCCGACTGGAACGAAGCACAGATACGCAGTATTTT
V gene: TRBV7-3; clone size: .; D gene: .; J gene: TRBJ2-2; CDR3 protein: CASSLMSGNPTGKLFF; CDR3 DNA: TGTGCCAGCAGCTTGATGTCCGGCAACCCCACCGGGAAGCTGTTTTTT
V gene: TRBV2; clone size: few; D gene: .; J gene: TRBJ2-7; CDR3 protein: CASSPQSSYEQYF; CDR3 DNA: TGTGCCAGCAGCCCTCAGTCCTCCTACGAGCAGTACTTC
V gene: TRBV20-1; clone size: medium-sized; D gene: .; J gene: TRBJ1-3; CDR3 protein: CSARDPDWTSGNTIYF; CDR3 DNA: TGCAGTGCTAGAGACCCGGACTGGACCTCTGGAAACACCATATATTTT
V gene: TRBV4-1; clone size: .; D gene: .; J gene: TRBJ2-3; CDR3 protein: CASSQRELGTDTQYF; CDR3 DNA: TGCGCCAGCAGCCAAAGGGAGCTGGGCACAGATACGCAGTATTTT
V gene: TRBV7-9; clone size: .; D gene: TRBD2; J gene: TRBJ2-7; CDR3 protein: CASSSRTSGTYEQYF; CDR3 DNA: TGTGCCAGCAGCTCACGGACTAGCGGAACCTACGAGCAGTACTTC
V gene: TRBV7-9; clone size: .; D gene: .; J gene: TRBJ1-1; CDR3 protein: CASSLGSTGVNTEAFF; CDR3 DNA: TGTGCCAGCAGCTTAGGTAGTACGGGGGTGAACACTGAAGCTTTCTTT
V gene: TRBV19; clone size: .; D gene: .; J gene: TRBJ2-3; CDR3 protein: CASTAGASTDTQYF; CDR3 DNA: TGTGCCAGTACGGCAGGGGCTAGCACAGATACGCAGTATTTT
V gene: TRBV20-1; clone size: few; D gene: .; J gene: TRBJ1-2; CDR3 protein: CSARDTGRAGYTF; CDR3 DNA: TGCAGTGCTAGAGACACAGGGAGGGCTGGCTACACCTTC
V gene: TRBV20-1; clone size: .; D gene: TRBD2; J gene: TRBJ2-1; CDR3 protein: CSATGTSGAVEQFF; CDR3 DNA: TGCAGTGCAACCGGGACTAGCGGGGCGGTAGAGCAGTTCTTC
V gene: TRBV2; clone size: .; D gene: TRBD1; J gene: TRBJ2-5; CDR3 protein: CASRSDREKTQYF; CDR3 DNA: TGTGCCAGCAGATCGGACAGGGAAAAGACCCAGTACTTC
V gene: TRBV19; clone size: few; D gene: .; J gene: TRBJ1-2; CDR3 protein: CASTEGVNYGYTF; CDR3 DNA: TGTGCCAGTACGGAGGGGGTGAACTATGGCTACACCTTC
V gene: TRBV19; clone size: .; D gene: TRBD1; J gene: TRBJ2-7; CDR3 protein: CASRDRDREYEQYF; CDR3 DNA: TGTGCCAGTAGGGACCGGGACAGGGAGTACGAGCAGTACTTC
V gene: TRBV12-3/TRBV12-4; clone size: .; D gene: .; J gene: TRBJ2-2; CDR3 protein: CASGLRARELFF; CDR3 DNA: TGTGCTAGTGGTTTGAGGGCCAGGGAGCTGTTTTTT
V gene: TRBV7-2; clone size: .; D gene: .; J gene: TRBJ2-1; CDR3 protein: CASSVLQGPPYNEQFF; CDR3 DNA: TGTGCCAGCAGCGTATTGCAGGGGCCACCCTACAATGAGCAGTTCTTC
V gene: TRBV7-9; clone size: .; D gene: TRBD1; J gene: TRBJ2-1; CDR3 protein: CASSSGQGSNEQFF; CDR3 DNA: TGTGCCAGCAGCTCCGGACAGGGAAGCAATGAGCAGTTCTTC
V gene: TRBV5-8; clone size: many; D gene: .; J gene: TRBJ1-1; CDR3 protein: CASSLGSGPEAFF; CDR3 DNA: TGTGCCAGCAGCTTGGGGTCGGGCCCTGAAGCTTTCTTT
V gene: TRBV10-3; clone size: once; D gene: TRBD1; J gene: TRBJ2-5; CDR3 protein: CAISEGTGGRETQYF; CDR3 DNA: TGTGCCATCAGTGAGGGAACAGGGGGCAGAGAGACCCAGTACTTC
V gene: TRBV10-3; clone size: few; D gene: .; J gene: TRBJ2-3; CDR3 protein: CAISKSGSTDTQYF; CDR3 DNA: TGTGCCATCAGCAAAAGCGGGAGCACAGATACGCAGTATTTT
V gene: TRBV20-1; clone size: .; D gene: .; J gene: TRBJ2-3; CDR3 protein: CSASGQKITDTQYF; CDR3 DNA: TGCAGTGCTAGCGGGCAGAAAATCACAGATACGCAGTATTTT
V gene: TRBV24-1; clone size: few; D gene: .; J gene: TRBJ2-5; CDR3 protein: CATSDSSTAPETQYF; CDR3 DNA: TGTGCCACCAGTGATTCATCGACGGCTCCAGAGACCCAGTACTTC
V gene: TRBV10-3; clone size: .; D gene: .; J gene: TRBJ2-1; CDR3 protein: CAIREGAPEEQFF; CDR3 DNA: TGTGCCATCAGGGAGGGGGCCCCGGAGGAGCAGTTCTTC
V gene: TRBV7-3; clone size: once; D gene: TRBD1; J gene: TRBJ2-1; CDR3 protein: CASPQGNKAYNEQFF; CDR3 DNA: TGTGCCAGCCCACAGGGGAACAAAGCCTACAATGAGCAGTTCTTC
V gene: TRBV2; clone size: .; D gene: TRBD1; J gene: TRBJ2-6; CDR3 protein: CASQDRAGANVLTF; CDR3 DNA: TGTGCCAGCCAGGACAGGGCTGGGGCCAACGTCCTGACTTTC
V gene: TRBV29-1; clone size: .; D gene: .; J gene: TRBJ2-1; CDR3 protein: CSVVGSAGWYNEQFF; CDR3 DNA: TGCAGCGTTGTAGGTTCGGCAGGGTGGTACAATGAGCAGTTCTTC
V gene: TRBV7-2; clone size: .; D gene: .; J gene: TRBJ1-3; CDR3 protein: CASSARPNSGNTIYF; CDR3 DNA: TGTGCCAGCAGCGCGCGACCGAACTCTGGAAACACCATATATTTT
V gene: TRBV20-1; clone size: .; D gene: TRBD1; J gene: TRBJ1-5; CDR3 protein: CSALRTGVNQPQHF; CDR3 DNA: TGCAGTGCTTTGAGGACAGGGGTAAATCAGCCCCAGCATTTT
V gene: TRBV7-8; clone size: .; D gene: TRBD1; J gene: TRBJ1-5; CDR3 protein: CASIRDRDGDQPQHF; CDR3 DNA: TGTGCCAGCATCCGGGACAGGGATGGTGATCAGCCCCAGCATTTT
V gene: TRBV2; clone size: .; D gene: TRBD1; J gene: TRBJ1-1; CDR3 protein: CASNGQGFTEAFF; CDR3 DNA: TGTGCCAGCAACGGACAGGGGTTCACTGAAGCTTTCTTT
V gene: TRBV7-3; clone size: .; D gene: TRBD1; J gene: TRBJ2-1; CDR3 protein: CASSPPGGEQFF; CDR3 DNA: TGTGCCAGCAGCCCCCCAGGGGGAGAGCAGTTCTTC
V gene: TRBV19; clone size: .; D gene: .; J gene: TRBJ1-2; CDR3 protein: CASERGRYGYTF; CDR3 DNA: TGTGCCAGTGAACGGGGTCGTTATGGCTACACCTTC
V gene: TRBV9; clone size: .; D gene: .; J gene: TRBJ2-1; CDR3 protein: CASSPGQDNEQFF; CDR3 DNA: TGTGCCAGCAGCCCGGGACAAGACAATGAGCAGTTCTTC